The present T cell receptor beta chain was sequenced within a study of blood T cell repertoires in COVID-19. Study-wide context: The origin of the acute and convalescent COVID-19 samples was the United States, Italy and Spain. In each case, the material was cDNA or gDNA derived from T cells, B-cell-depleted T cells, or PBMCs.

The length of the CDR3 is 14 residues. CDR1 MNHEY and CDR2 SVGAGI come from the germline V gene. Between the trimmed V and J ends, which lost 2 bases and 4 bases, there was a span of 11 bases. Under the authors' procedure: By means of reference gene primer amplification, nucleated cell counts were estimated. Some clones are missing from TCRdb's copy, which holds only in-frame ones; the method was immunoSEQ multiplex PCR. For V, J and clone size, that table is used; D and trimming come from the DNA. The table lists about 210,000 clones, around 80% of them singletons. The receptor comes from a woman in her 70s with acute or convalescent COVID-19. The specimen sequenced was peripheral blood. The V call is TRBV6-5, the J call TRBJ1-2; TRBD1 might be the D (6 bases). The CDR3 bases are TGTGCCAGCAGTTACAGGGAAGGGGGCTATGGCTACACCTTC. Its protein product is CASSYREGGYGYTF.